Presented here are 4 T cell receptor beta chains from one specimen sequenced in a study of cytomegalovirus exposure and HLA in healthy donors. Vbeta (60) and Jbeta (13) primers were used in the PCR. Assay used: immunoSEQ multiplex PCR; TCRdb lists only in-frame clones, some missing. The data hold around 130,000 clones, with approximately 75% observed a single time. The sample was PBMCs. These receptors originate from a man aged 35-49 years in good health and CMV-seronegative.

The rearrangement joins TRBV10-3 to TRBJ2-7, with D possibly TRBD1 on 6 matching bases. The CDR3 has 14 amino acids. Germline V CDR1 and CDR2: ENHRY, SYGVKD. Trimming took 4 bases from V and 0 from J, leaving 10 bases between them. The CDR3 here is CAISGTASSYEQYF. The CDR3 DNA reads as TGTGCCATCAGTGGGACAGCTAGCTCCTACGAGCAGTACTTC.

This clone was seen a single time. CDR3 residues: CASRWTGAVTDTQYF. The CDR3 bases are TGTGCCAGTAGATGGACAGGGGCAGTAACAGATACGCAGTATTTT. The chain couples TRBV19 to TRBJ2-3, with 9 bases matching TRBD1. The CDR3 contains 15 residues. V dropped 6 bases and J dropped 3; count of bases not matched to a gene: 7. Germline loops: CDR1 LNHDA, CDR2 SQIVND (reference sequence).

V usage is TRBV7-2 and J usage is TRBJ2-2; 8 bases align to TRBD2. CDR3 length: 16 amino acids. The germline gives CDR1 SGHTA, CDR2 FQGNSA. Losses at the gene ends were 7 bases for V and 3 bases for J; bases not matched to a gene: 10. CDR3 region: CASNRSGAFYTGELFF. The CDR3, as DNA: TGTGCCAGCAATCGTAGCGGGGCGTTTTACACCGGGGAGCTGTTTTTT. The full variable domain, rest sourced from reference TRBV7-2 and TRBJ2-2, is GAGVSQSPSNKVTEKGKDVELRCDPISGHTALYWYRQSLGQGLEFLIYFQGNSAPDKSGLPSDRFSAERTGGSVSTLTIQRTQQEDSAVYLCASNRSGAFYTGELFFGEGSRLTVL.

The chain uses TRBV7-6 and TRBJ1-2, with D unresolved. CDR1 is SGHVS and CDR2 is FNYEAQ in the germline V gene. The CDR3 sequence is 15 residues long. The V end lost 4 bases, the J end lost 0 bases, and 12 bases lay between the germline ends. CDR3 region: CASSSELDPNYGYTF. The CDR3, as DNA: TGTGCCAGCAGCTCTGAACTCGATCCTAACTATGGCTACACCTTC.